This T cell receptor (beta chain) was captured in a study of technical replicates of blood from a few donors. Germline CDR1 SEHNR, CDR2 FQNEAQ (reference sequence). The CDR3 spans 15 residues. V gave up 9 bases and J gave up 3 bases, with 17 bases separating them. TCRdb's copy holds only in-frame clones and misses some; the assay was immunoSEQ multiplex PCR. The data contain 70,000 to 80,000 clones, 91% of them singletons. This rearrangement joins TRBV7-9 to TRBJ2-2; no firm D call. Sequencing used T cells isolated from PBMCs. The sequence was obtained from a human donor in good health. Some clones in this sample may be carry-over from other donors' samples. The CDR3 protein is CASKFGLFDTGELFF. CDR3 coding DNA: TGTGCCAGTAAGTTCGGGTTATTCGACACCGGGGAGCTGTTTTTT. Supplemented by reference TRBV7-9 and TRBJ2-2, the full variable domain reads DTGVSQNPRHKITKRGQNVTFRCDPISEHNRLYWYRQTLGQGPEFLTYFQNEAQLEKSRLLSDRFSAERPKGSFSTLEIQRTEQGDSAMYLCASKFGLFDTGELFFGEGSRLTVL.